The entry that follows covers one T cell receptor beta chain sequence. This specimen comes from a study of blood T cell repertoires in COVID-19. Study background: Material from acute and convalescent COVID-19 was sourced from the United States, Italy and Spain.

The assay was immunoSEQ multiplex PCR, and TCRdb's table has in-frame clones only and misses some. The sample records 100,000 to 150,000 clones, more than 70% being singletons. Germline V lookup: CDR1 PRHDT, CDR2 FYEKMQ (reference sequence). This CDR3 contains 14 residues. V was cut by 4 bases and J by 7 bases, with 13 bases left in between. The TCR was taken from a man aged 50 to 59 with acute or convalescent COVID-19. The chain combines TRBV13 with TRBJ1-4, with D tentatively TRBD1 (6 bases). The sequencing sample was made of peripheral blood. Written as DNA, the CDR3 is TGTGCCAGCAGCTCACAGGGCCTTGGTGAAAAACTGTTTTTT. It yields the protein CASSSQGLGEKLFF.